This T cell receptor (beta chain) is from a study of shared clonotypes between healthy human individuals. As concerns this clone: What it recognizes is unknown.

General study points: Rarefaction revealed incomplete sorted-subset sequencing despite large depth.

In the naive CD8 group, cells lacked CD45RO and were positively selected for CCR7, so terminally differentiated effector memory CD45RA+ cells were left out. Healthy HIV-negative adults without recent acute infections or vaccinations served as donors. Researchers divided each subset's genomic DNA evenly across several immunoSEQ plates. In the original processing: Junction-only immunoSEQ sequences carried no quality scores, so filtering differed. Assay used: immunoSEQ multiplex PCR; TCRdb lists only in-frame clones, some missing. That table supplies the V and J calls and clone size; D and trimming were determined from the DNA. The sample consists of more than 500,000 clones, about 95% of them appearing once. V was shortened by 3 bases and J by 10 bases, with 7 bases between the two germline ends. The CDR3 spans 11 residues. Per the germline V gene, CDR1 is SGHAT and CDR2 is FQDESV (reference sequence).

This receptor was obtained from a woman aged 25 to 39 in good health. The chain employs TRBV11-1 and TRBJ2-1; the D is unclear. The sequenced material came from naive CD8+ T cells sorted from blood. In nucleotides, the CDR3 is TGTGCCAGCAGCTTGTCCCCCGAGCAGTTCTTC. Its translation: CASSLSPEQFF. Full variable domain (outside the CDR3, taken from reference TRBV11-1 and TRBJ2-1): EAEVAQSPRYKITEKSQAVAFWCDPISGHATLYWYRQILGQGPELLVQFQDESVVDDSQLPKDRFSAERLKGVDSTLKIQPAELGDSAMYLCASSLSPEQFFGPGTRLTVL.